This TCR beta chain is from a study of T cell repertoires in cytomegalovirus infection. TCRdb re-derived calls from the reads in MiXCR, one entry per CDR3 protein. Here the sample spans 450,000 to 550,000 distinct CDR3 sequences, 16% being singletons. Trimming cost V 4 bases and J 13 bases, with 23 bases left between them. CDR1 is SGDLS and CDR2 is YYNGEE in the germline V gene. This CDR3 spans 15 amino acids. The chain has TRBV9 and TRBJ1-4; D might be TRBD1 (5 bases). The specimen sequenced was CD8+ T cells from PBMCs. The receptor comes from a human donor in good health (CMV status not recorded). Some clones in this sample may be carry-over from other donors' samples. The CDR3 spells CASSITSGRGESLFF. The CDR3 DNA reads TGTGCCAGCAGCATCACGAGCGGACGGGGCGAGTCACTGTTTTTT.